Reported below is one TCR beta chain. Profiled with immunoSEQ multiplex PCR; TCRdb holds only in-frame clones, not every one. Of hundreds of thousands of clones in the sample, 89% were seen once. The length of the CDR3 is 15 residues. Looked up from germline, CDR1 is SGHRS and CDR2 is YFSETQ. J was trimmed by 6 bases and V by 2 bases; bases with no gene match: 7. The sample belongs to a study of blood T cell repertoires in COVID-19. Study in general: The study drew acute and convalescent COVID-19 samples from the United States, Italy and Spain.

J is TRBJ2-7 and V is TRBV5-1; TRBD1 aligns across 11 bases. Sequencing was performed on peripheral blood. The source of this sequence is a man in his sixties who had recovered from COVID-19. As DNA, the CDR3 is TGCGCCAGCAGCTTAACCGGGACAGGGGGGGTCGAGCAGTACTTC. It translates to CASSLTGTGGVEQYF.